The 30 T cell receptor beta chains in this list originate from one sample, sequenced in a study of PD-1 blockade in classical Hodgkin lymphoma. Noted time point: cycle 4 day 1 (C4D1), after five to seven weeks of nivolumab. Relapses following autologous stem cell transplantation were seen in all patients, with brentuximab vedotin exposure varying. Repertoires were generated with immunoSEQ multiplex PCR, while TCRdb's copy carries only in-frame clones and drops some. The table lists approximately 20,000 clones, 60% to 85% of them singletons. Sequenced here: peripheral blood mononuclear cells (PBMCs), sampled before the fourth cycle of nivolumab. The receptors here all came from a human donor with classical Hodgkin lymphoma.

The V and J genes are TRBV18 and TRBJ2-7, with a possible D match to TRBD2 (5 bases). Between the trimmed V and J ends, which lost 4 bases and 6 bases, there was a span of 19 bases. The CDR3 is made up of 15 amino acids. Germline assignment: CDR1 KGHSH and CDR2 LQKENI. CDR3 amino acids: CASSQPGSEGSEQYF. CDR3 DNA: TGTGCCAGCTCACAACCGGGTTCCGAGGGATCCGAGCAGTACTTC.

The chain combines TRBV6-5 with TRBJ2-7; D might be TRBD2 (6 bases). Germline lookup yields CDR1 MNHEY and CDR2 SVGAGI. CDR3 length: 14 residues. With 6 bases removed from V and 3 bases from J, the gap between germline ends came to 15 bases. The chain's CDR3 is CASSLALSRYEQYF. CDR3 coding DNA: TGTGCCAGCAGCCTAGCGCTTAGCCGCTACGAGCAGTACTTC.

This clone was seen a handful of times. The chain recombines TRBV19 with TRBJ1-5; TRBD1 agrees at 7 bases. This CDR3 is 15 amino acids long. V lost 2 bases to trimming and J lost 7 bases; unmatched junction nucleotides: 8. Germline CDR1 reads LNHDA; CDR2 reads SQIVND (reference sequence). CDR3 region: CASSIQEGAGQPQHF. CDR3 DNA: TGTGCCAGTAGTATACAAGAGGGGGCAGGGCAGCCCCAGCATTTT.

The rearrangement uses TRBV19 and TRBJ1-4; TRBD1 might be the D (5 bases). Trimming removed 6 bases from V and 7 bases from J, with 18 bases in between. CDR3 length: 15 amino acids. CDR1 is LNHDA, CDR2 SQIVND, per germline (reference sequence). The CDR3 nucleotides read TGTGCCAGTAGGCCTGACAGACGTTCGGCTGAAAAACTGTTTTTT. This codes for CASRPDRRSAEKLFF.

The chain couples TRBV5-1 to TRBJ1-5; D is ambiguous. Looked up from germline, CDR1 is SGHRS and CDR2 is YFSETQ. Trimming took off 4 bases at V and 5 bases at J, with 10 bases between the two ends. This CDR3 is 13 amino acids long. In nucleotides, the CDR3 is TGCGCCAGCAGCCTGGGCCTTGATCAGCCCCAGCATTTT. It codes for CASSLGLDQPQHF.

By frequency in the sample, this clone is large. This rearrangement joins TRBV7-2 to TRBJ2-7; perhaps TRBD1 as D (6 bases). V lost 4 bases and J lost 7, with 17 bases in between. The germline V gene has CDR1 SGHTA and CDR2 FQGNSA. The CDR3 consists of 14 residues. CDR3 coding DNA: TGTGCCAGCAGCTCCGGACAGTTAGTAAGAGAGCAGTACTTC. This gives the protein CASSSGQLVREQYF.

In its sample, this clone is medium-sized. The chain combines TRBV5-4 with TRBJ2-1, with D perhaps assigned TRBD1 or TRBD2 (6 bases each). This CDR3 has 16 amino acids. Between the trimmed V and J ends, which lost 3 bases and 5 bases, there was a span of 18 bases. In germline, CDR1 is SGHNT, CDR2 YYREEE (reference sequence). The CDR3 sequence is CASSWRAQGPNNEQFF. The DNA of the CDR3 is TGTGCCAGCAGCTGGAGGGCCCAGGGGCCGAACAATGAGCAGTTCTTC.

In regard to this clone: Different DNA sequences within this sample yield the same CDR3. V and J are TRBV5-1 and TRBJ1-2; a weak D match, TRBD1 (5 bases). Germline V gives CDR1 SGHRS, CDR2 YFSETQ. Trimming pared 1 base from V and 2 bases from J, leaving 9 bases between. This CDR3 spans 14 amino acids. The CDR3 DNA sequence: TGCGCCAGCAGCTTGACAGGACGGAACTATGGCTACACCTTC. Its protein product is CASSLTGRNYGYTF.

The V and J genes are TRBV5-1 and TRBJ2-7, with a weak D call TRBD2 (8 bases). The V end lost 4 bases, the J end lost 2 bases, and 16 bases lay between the germline ends. The CDR3 is 15 amino acids. Germline CDR1 SGHRS, CDR2 YFSETQ. The CDR3 loop reads CASSPGGDSPYEQYF. CDR3 nucleotide sequence: TGCGCCAGCAGCCCGGGGGGGGACAGCCCCTACGAGCAGTACTTC.

This clone has a single count. The chain employs TRBV9 and TRBJ2-2; weak D call: TRBD2 (6 bases). Germline V gene sequence: CDR1 SGDLS, CDR2 YYNGEE. The CDR3 has 14 amino acids. V was clipped by 4 bases and J by 6 bases, with 13 bases between them. CDR3 sequence reads: CASSKTSIAGELFF. DNA of the CDR3: TGTGCCAGCAGCAAAACTAGCATCGCCGGGGAGCTGTTTTTT.

The genes are TRBV19 and TRBJ2-6; D call uncertain. Trimming stripped 7 bases from V and 2 bases from J, with 3 bases between. In germline, CDR1 is LNHDA, CDR2 SQIVND (reference sequence). CDR3 length: 12 residues. The CDR3 bases are TGTGCCAGTACTCCTGGGGCCAACGTCCTGACTTTC. This gives the protein CASTPGANVLTF.

The chain employs TRBV6-5 and TRBJ1-1, with D perhaps TRBD1 (5 bases). With 5 bases removed from V and 10 bases from J, the gap between germline ends came to 17 bases. This CDR3 spans 13 amino acids. Germline assignment: CDR1 MNHEY and CDR2 SVGAGI. The CDR3 spells CASSEDDHGGAFF. The CDR3 coding sequence is TGTGCCAGCAGTGAAGATGATCACGGGGGAGCTTTCTTT.

As concerns this clone: The same CDR3 also results from other DNA sequences found in this sample. V gene TRBV6-5 combines with J gene TRBJ1-5; weak D call: TRBD1 (6 bases). V gave up 4 bases and J gave up 2 bases, with 12 bases separating them. Germline V gene data show CDR1 as MNHEY and CDR2 as SVGAGI. CDR3 size: 15 residues. CDR3 protein: CASSSQGYGNQPQHF. In DNA form, the CDR3 reads TGTGCCAGCAGTTCACAGGGCTATGGCAATCAGCCCCAGCATTTT.

The chain links TRBV19 to TRBJ1-2; 8 bases agree with TRBD1. J was trimmed by 5 bases and V by 3 bases; bases with no gene match: 5. The germline gives CDR1 LNHDA, CDR2 SQIVND (reference sequence). The CDR3 is 14 residues long. The CDR3 DNA reads as TGTGCCAGTAGTATGGGACAGGTGCGATATGGCTACACCTTC. It specifies CASSMGQVRYGYTF.

The chain is built from TRBV29-1 and TRBJ2-7; TRBD1 matches at 11 bases. This CDR3 is built from 14 residues. CDR1 and CDR2 (germline): SQVTM, ANQGSEA. V lost 4 bases, J lost 2 bases, and 4 bases stayed unmatched. The CDR3 nucleotides read TGCAGCGTTGGTCTGGGACAGGGGGCCTACGAGCAGTACTTC. As protein: CSVGLGQGAYEQYF.

V gene TRBV18 combines with J gene TRBJ2-2, with D perhaps matching TRBD2 (6 bases). The CDR3 spans 15 residues. The V gene's germline CDR1 is KGHSH and CDR2 LQKENI. V gave up 1 base and J gave up 5 bases, with 11 bases separating them. CDR3 in amino acids: CASSPRAGRTGELFF. CDR3 coding DNA: TGTGCCAGCTCACCACGAGCAGGGAGGACCGGGGAGCTGTTTTTT.

The J gene is TRBJ2-7, the V gene TRBV5-6; 12 nucleotides agree with TRBD2. This CDR3 contains 15 residues. Germline lookup yields CDR1 SGHDT and CDR2 YYEEEE. V shed 5 bases and J 9 bases; nucleotides not matched to a gene: 12. CDR3 in amino acids: CASSVGLAGNSGQYF. CDR3 in DNA: TGTGCCAGCAGTGTCGGACTAGCGGGAAATTCCGGGCAGTACTTC. Based on the CDR3 plus reference TRBV5-6 and TRBJ2-7, the full variable domain is DAGVTQSPTHLIKTRGQQVTLRCSPKSGHDTVSWYQQALGQGPQFIFQYYEEEERQRGNFPDRFSGHQFPNYSSELNVNALLLGDSALYLCASSVGLAGNSGQYFGPGTRLTVT.

The V gene is TRBV30, the J gene TRBJ2-5, with a possible D match to TRBD2 (6 bases). The CDR3 is 15 residues long. V lost 0 bases and J 2 bases, leaving 13 bases between the germline ends. Per the germline V gene, CDR1 is GTSNPN and CDR2 is SVGIG (reference sequence). This CDR3 reads CAWSVVGGLQETQYF. CDR3 nucleotide sequence: TGTGCCTGGAGTGTAGTTGGGGGACTTCAAGAGACCCAGTACTTC.

This clone occurred a few times. This chain joins TRBV25-1 and TRBJ2-2; D gene unclear. Trimming removed 1 base at V and 7 bases at J, with 4 bases between. CDR1 MGHDK and CDR2 SYGVNS come from the germline V gene. The CDR3 spans 12 residues. The CDR3, as DNA: TGTGCCAGCAGTGAATTTGGCGGGGAGCTGTTTTTT. Amino acids: CASSEFGGELFF.

This chain joins TRBV14 and TRBJ1-1; D possibly corresponds to TRBD1 (6 bases). The length of the CDR3 is 15 residues. Trimming stripped 0 bases from V and 10 bases from J, with 18 bases between. Germline V lookup: CDR1 SGHDN, CDR2 FVKESK. As DNA, the CDR3 is TGTGCCAGCAGCCAAGATCGCGGACAGTTCTATAGAGCTTTCTTT. The encoded protein is CASSQDRGQFYRAFF.

This clone came up once. Here the CDR3 DNA reads TGTGCCAGCAAGAGTGGGGGTCTTGGAAACACCATATATTTT. Protein sequence: CASKSGGLGNTIYF. The V call is TRBV5-4, the J call TRBJ1-3; D might be TRBD1 (5 bases). Trimming cost V 6 bases and J 3 bases, with 13 bases left between them. This CDR3 comprises 14 residues. Germline CDR1 reads SGHNT; CDR2 reads YYREEE (reference sequence).

The chain has TRBV2 and TRBJ2-2; a weak D match, TRBD1 (6 bases). The CDR3 spans 12 residues. Germline CDR1 and CDR2: SNHLY and FYNNEI. V was clipped by 9 bases and J by 4 bases, with 9 bases between them. CDR3 sequence reads: CARGQITGELFF. The DNA of the CDR3 is TGTGCCAGAGGACAGATCACCGGGGAGCTGTTTTTT.

The chain joins TRBV11-2 to TRBJ2-3, with TRBD2 identical over 9 bases. Germline values: CDR1 SGHAT, CDR2 FQNNGV. Unmatched junction bases numbered 12, after V lost 0 bases and J lost 5 bases. This CDR3 is built from 18 residues. The DNA of the CDR3 is TGTGCCAGCAGCTTAGATCGGAATGGGCTAGCGGGAAGAGATACGCAGTATTTT. Encoded protein: CASSLDRNGLAGRDTQYF.

The chain recombines TRBV6-5 with TRBJ1-2, with a tentative D call TRBD1 (5 bases). Trimming removed 10 bases at V and 5 bases at J, with 17 bases between. This CDR3 spans 13 amino acids. CDR1 and CDR2 (germline): MNHEY, SVGAGI. CDR3 region: CATRLEGPYGYTF. The CDR3 DNA reads TGTGCCACGCGGTTGGAGGGACCTTATGGCTACACCTTC.

The CDR3 sequence is CASSLVGPSGSYGYTF. DNA for the CDR3: TGTGCCAGCAGCTTAGTTGGCCCGTCCGGAAGCTATGGCTACACCTTC. V and J are TRBV7-2 and TRBJ1-2; D not resolved. CDR1 is SGHTA and CDR2 is FQGNSA in the germline V gene. Deletions cut 1 base from V and 4 bases from J, with 16 bases between. CDR3 size: 16 residues.

V and J are TRBV28 and TRBJ2-6; no clear D gene. This CDR3 has 13 amino acids. V lost 3 bases, J lost 3 bases, and 3 bases lay in between. Germline CDR1 and CDR2: MDHEN and SYDVKM. CDR3 region: CASSFGGANVLTF. The CDR3 DNA reads as TGTGCCAGCAGTTTCGGTGGGGCCAACGTCCTGACTTTC. Variable domain in full (rest from reference TRBV28 and TRBJ2-6): DVKVTQSSRYLVKRTGEKVFLECVQDMDHENMFWYRQDPGLGLRLIYFSYDVKMKEKGDIPEGYSVSREKKERFSLILESASTNQTSMYLCASSFGGANVLTFGAGSRLTVL.

This clone was seen a handful of times. V is TRBV19 and J is TRBJ1-1; D is perhaps TRBD1 (5 bases). This CDR3 has 14 amino acids. The V end was cut by 3 bases, the J end by 0 bases, with 8 bases between. Germline V gene lookup returns CDR1 LNHDA and CDR2 SQIVND (reference sequence). The CDR3 DNA follows: TGTGCCAGTAGTATCAGGGAGCTGAACACTGAAGCTTTCTTT. Its translation: CASSIRELNTEAFF.

This sequence joins TRBV7-8 and TRBJ1-1; no reliable D call. The CDR3 runs to 13 residues. Looked up from germline, CDR1 is SGHVS and CDR2 is FQNEAQ. V was shortened by 2 bases and J by 4 bases, with 8 bases between the two germline ends. CDR3 coding DNA: TGTGCCAGCAGCTTAAGTCGTGGCACTGAAGCTTTCTTT. As protein: CASSLSRGTEAFF.

The chain recombines TRBV7-9 with TRBJ2-7; D unclear. The CDR3 sequence is 13 residues long. Germline-derived CDR1 and CDR2 are SEHNR and FQNEAQ (reference sequence). V gave up 1 base and J gave up 5 bases, with 9 bases separating them. The CDR3: CASSLGGSHEQYF. In DNA, the CDR3 is TGTGCCAGCAGCTTAGGGGGATCCCACGAGCAGTACTTC.

The gene calls are TRBV21-1 and TRBJ2-7; TRBD2, the table's D call, was not compared with the DNA. TRBV21-1 is given as a pseudogene. The CDR3 contains 16 residues. DNA of the CDR3: TGTGCCAGCTTGTCGTCAGCGGGGGAGTCCCAAAAAGAGCAGTACTTC. This gives the protein CASLSSAGESQKEQYF.